This paragraph covers one T cell receptor beta chain sequence. What it recognizes is unknown. This sample is drawn from a study of CD8+CD57+ T cells in acquired aplastic anemia. Across the study: Mean yield of DNA from sorted CD4+ and CD8+ cells was approximately 3 ug. Average CD4+ read depth in healthy donors was around 10 million reads.

Germline lookup yields CDR1 SEHNR and CDR2 FQNEAQ (reference sequence). The CDR3 has 13 residues. J lost 4 bases, V lost 4 bases, and 2 bases had no gene match. TCR beta VDJ and CDR3 profiling used genomic DNA as template. MiXCR, applied by TCRdb to the reads, yields one record per CDR3 protein. The sample lists 150,000 to 200,000 distinct CDR3 sequences, approximately 45% occurring once. Study-wide results and limits: Patients and controls shared some 30 CD8+ CDR3 sequences. A significant difference in CD8+ Simpson's diversity between patients and controls was not found.

The chain joins TRBV7-9 to TRBJ1-1, with TRBD1 matching over 8 bases. Sequencing was done on a sample of sorted CD4+, CD8+, or CD8+CD57+ T cells (not recorded which) from PBMCs. The origin of this receptor is a human donor in good health. CDR3 in amino acids: CASSWTGFTEAFF. The CDR3 DNA sequence: TGTGCCAGCAGCTGGACAGGGTTCACTGAAGCTTTCTTT.